This T cell receptor (beta chain) was sequenced in a study of T cells in tuberculosis (dated by TCRdb to 2017 to 2018). At the level of the whole study: The study combined CD1B tetramers and high-throughput TCR immunosequencing to characterize T cells specific for the mycobacterial lipid antigen glucose monomycolate (GMM). Broad study findings and their caveats: The stringent sort gate may have missed T cells binding the CD1B-GMM tetramer with low affinity.

TCR-alpha and TCR-beta chains were sequenced unpaired, so chain pairing information was not available. The immunoSEQ multiplex PCR assay was used to generate TCR libraries, with TCR-beta and/or TCR-alpha/delta assays applied to each sample. The amplified TCR libraries were sequenced on the Illumina high-throughput platform. From the authors' description of their analysis: Clustering and dimensionality reduction were performed using pairwise TCRdist distances among GMM-specific receptors from ex vivo sorted or in vitro expanded T cells. Sequence motifs defined by gene usage and CDR3 content were checked for enrichment by comparing tetramer-positive and tetramer-negative populations. The clones in this table, taken by TCRdb from immuneACCESS, are in-frame only. Not every clone is retained; where verified, under half of the shortfall comes from an unresolved V gene, and the cause of the rest is unknown. V, J and clone size reflect that table, while D and trimming were determined from the DNA. This sample lists 54,000 or so clones; around 81% were detected once. 10% to 15% of the sample comes from the top ten.

PBMC were thawed, rested overnight, stained with GMM-loaded CD1B tetramer, a Live/Dead dye and anti-CD3, and then sorted on a FACS Aria II. The CD1B tetramers were loaded with C32 glucose monomycolate that had been purified from Rhodococcus equi. Before cryopreservation, the PBMC used for tetramer sorting had been depleted of CD14-expressing monocytes for a separate study. From each donor, 75,000 to 100,000 tetramer-negative cells were sorted and were analyzed alongside the tetramer-positive cells. Antigen-specific T cells were sorted from a handful of healthy South African adults using GMM-loaded CD1B tetramers. The table lists this clone with a count of one. Base qualities are missing; no much larger clone stands one base away. According to the germline V gene, CDR1 reads MNHEY and CDR2 reads SVGAGI. The trim is 0 bases for V and 5 bases for J, with a gap of 7 bases between the germline ends. The CDR3, cysteine through phenylalanine, is 13 amino acids long. This entry keeps only the CDR3 DNA: 39 bases, framed from base 1.

The sample taken for sequencing was CD1b-GMM tetramer-negative cells sorted from PBMCs. The sample's cell subset or site label, decoded: T cells not binding CD1B-GMM tetramer, sorted from same donor. The clonotype comes from an adult woman with latent tuberculosis. Rearrangement joined TRBV6-5 to TRBJ1-1, with no confidently assigned D gene. For the CDR3, the sequence is CASSYSRGTEAFF. The sequenced DNA is TGTGCCAGCAGTTACTCGCGGGGAACTGAAGCTTTCTTT.